This T cell receptor beta chain was profiled in a study of OX40 agonist ivuxolimab in advanced cancers. Findings and caveats of the study: There were, on average, more expanded clones in CD8+ T cells than in CD4+.

As to this clone: What it recognizes is unknown.

The CDR3 has 11 residues. The V gene's germline CDR1 is MNHNS and CDR2 SASEGT. The V and J ends lost 6 bases and 9 bases respectively, with 12 bases between them. Assay: immunoSEQ multiplex PCR; the TCRdb copy retains only in-frame clones and omits some. The sample carries about 110,000 clones, about 91% recorded once. Material: CD4+ or CD8+ T cells sorted from blood, obtained in a trial of the OX40 agonist ivuxolimab. The chain carries TRBV6-1 and TRBJ2-7, with D possibly TRBD1 on 6 matching bases. The clonotype comes from an adult with an advanced solid tumor such as melanoma, head and neck, liver or kidney cancer. CDR3: CASRDSLRQYF. The CDR3 DNA is TGTGCCAGCAGGGACAGTTTACGGCAGTACTTC.